These 21 T cell receptor beta chains originate from one sample sequenced in a study of CD8 T cells in Susac syndrome. RNA, at roughly 0.5 to 1 ug, was reverse transcribed with random hexamers. TCRdb processed the immunoSEQ multiplex PCR reads anew with MiXCR; each CDR3 protein has one entry. The data contain roughly 190,000 distinct CDR3 sequences, 90% to 97% of them singletons. The sequencing sample was made of CD4+ T cells from PBMCs. The receptors were gathered from a human donor with Susac syndrome.

This chain links TRBV19 with TRBJ2-4, with 10 bases lining up with TRBD1. From germline, CDR1 is LNHDA and CDR2 SQIVND (reference sequence). The V gene end was trimmed by 0 bases and the J gene end by 7 bases; junction bases not matched to a gene: 9. The CDR3 runs to 17 residues. The CDR3 sequence: CASSIERGTGEGNIQYF. DNA for the CDR3: TGTGCCAGTAGTATAGAGAGGGGGACAGGGGAAGGGAACATTCAGTACTTC.

V and J are TRBV7-9 and TRBJ2-3; 9 bases are shared with TRBD1. Looked up from germline, CDR1 is SEHNR and CDR2 is FQNEAQ (reference sequence). V lost 6 bases, J lost 4 bases, and 8 bases stayed unmatched. The CDR3 contains 15 residues. This chain's CDR3 is CASRRGQGSSDTQYF. The CDR3 region has the DNA TGTGCCAGCAGGCGGGGACAGGGATCATCAGATACGCAGTATTTT.

The V and J genes are TRBV7-3 and TRBJ2-5; tentative D call: TRBD2 (6 bases). Germline CDR1 SGHTA, CDR2 FQGTGA. The CDR3 contains 13 residues. V lost 5 bases to trimming and J lost 5 bases, with 12 bases between them. CDR3 residues: CASSEAGRETQYF. CDR3 sequence (DNA): TGTGCCAGCAGCGAAGCAGGGAGGGAGACCCAGTACTTC.

This rearrangement joins TRBV20-1 to TRBJ1-5; D might be TRBD1 (5 bases). The CDR3 totals 13 residues. Germline CDR1 and CDR2: DFQATT and SNEGSKA (reference sequence). V lost 6 bases to trimming and J lost 6 bases, with 15 bases between them. In DNA form, the CDR3 reads TGCAGTGCCCAAAGGGGAATGGGTCAGCCCCAGCATTTT. Encoded protein: CSAQRGMGQPQHF.

Note on this clonotype: Since no conserved phenylalanine or tryptophan closes the CDR3, a read error is the likely cause. Because the CDR3's place on the DNA is in doubt, the DNA is left out and the CDR3 is given as listed by TCRdb. CDR3 in amino acids: CASQVQGVFSL. The V gene is TRBV28, the J gene TRBJ2-3; the table's D call TRBD1 went unverified against the DNA. The V gene's germline CDR1 is MDHEN and CDR2 SYDVKM. Counting both end residues, the CDR3 totals 11 amino acids.

The rearrangement links TRBV19 to TRBJ1-1; 7 nucleotides line up with TRBD1. CDR3 length: 14 amino acids. CDR1 is LNHDA, CDR2 SQIVND, per germline (reference sequence). Losses at the gene ends were 3 bases for V and 3 bases for J; bases not matched to a gene: 4. CDR3 nucleotides: TGTGCCAGTAGTATGAACAGGGGTGACACTGAAGCTTTCTTT. Its translation: CASSMNRGDTEAFF.

The rearrangement uses TRBV5-1 and TRBJ2-5, with 8 bases aligning to TRBD2. The germline CDR1 and CDR2 sequences are SGHRS and YFSETQ. V lost 0 bases and J lost 3; bases outside the gene matches: 1. The CDR3 is made up of 14 amino acids. The DNA of the CDR3 is TGCGCCAGCAGCTTGGGACTAGCGAAAGAGACCCAGTACTTC. It yields the protein CASSLGLAKETQYF.

V usage is TRBV12-3 or TRBV12-4 and J usage is TRBJ2-2; D call uncertain. Between the trimmed V and J ends, which lost 8 bases and 3 bases, there was a span of 13 bases. The CDR3 is 14 amino acids. The CDR3 region is CASLTILDTGELFF. Here the CDR3 DNA reads TGTGCCAGCCTAACAATCCTTGACACCGGGGAGCTGTTTTTT.

The J gene is TRBJ2-7, the V gene TRBV11-2, with a possible D match to TRBD1 (6 bases). Germline CDR1 is SGHAT and CDR2 is FQNNGV. The CDR3 length is 14 residues. Trimming pared 1 base from V and 5 bases from J, leaving 12 bases between. CDR3 sequence: CASSLVGGPHEQYF. The CDR3 nucleotides read TGTGCCAGCAGCTTAGTTGGGGGCCCCCACGAGCAGTACTTC.

The V and J genes are TRBV25-1 and TRBJ1-5; D might be TRBD1 (6 bases). The CDR3 loop spans 16 amino acids. V shed 6 bases and J shed 3 bases, with 18 bases lying between them. The germline CDR1 and CDR2 sequences are MGHDK and SYGVNS. The CDR3 is CASRGGRTEVNQPQHF. In DNA form, the CDR3 reads TGTGCCAGCAGGGGGGGAAGGACAGAAGTCAATCAGCCCCAGCATTTT.

This clonotype appeared once. This chain joins TRBV7-2 and TRBJ1-2; no clear D. V lost 1 base and J lost 4, with 10 bases in between. The CDR3 is made up of 14 amino acids. Germline values: CDR1 SGHTA, CDR2 FQGNSA. The CDR3 bases are TGTGCCAGCAGCTTAGTTGCCACTTCCTATGGCTACACCTTC. It is translated as CASSLVATSYGYTF.

This chain joins TRBV7-6 and TRBJ1-2; tentatively, D is TRBD1 (5 bases). The CDR3 has 14 residues. V dropped 0 bases and J dropped 10 bases, with 15 bases sitting between them. Germline CDR1 reads SGHVS; CDR2 reads FNYEAQ. CDR3 in amino acids: CASSLADSSFSYTF. In DNA, the CDR3 is TGTGCCAGCAGCTTAGCCGACAGCAGCTTCTCCTACACCTTC. Full variable domain (missing parts from reference TRBV7-6 and TRBJ1-2): GAGVSQSPRYKVTKRGQDVALRCDPISGHVSLYWYRQALGQGPEFLTYFNYEAQQDKSGLPNDRFSAERPEGSISTLTIQRTEQRDSAMYRCASSLADSSFSYTFGSGTRLTVV.

V and J are TRBV4-1 and TRBJ2-5; 10 nucleotides line up with TRBD1. The CDR3 length is 18 residues. Per germline, CDR1 MGHRA and CDR2 YSYEKL. V trimming: 0 bases; J trimming: 0 bases; junction bases outside the gene matches: 7. The CDR3: CASSQEDRGTANQETQYF. CDR3 coding DNA: TGCGCCAGCAGCCAAGAGGACAGGGGGACGGCTAACCAAGAGACCCAGTACTTC.

The V call is TRBV20-1, the J call TRBJ2-3; D is undetermined. This CDR3 has 15 residues. The germline V gene has CDR1 DFQATT and CDR2 SNEGSKA (reference sequence). Trimming pared 0 bases from V and 0 bases from J, leaving 10 bases between. The CDR3 here is CSARDLQTSTDTQYF. The CDR3 DNA is TGCAGTGCTAGAGATCTACAGACTAGCACAGATACGCAGTATTTT.

This clonotype was counted a single time. J is TRBJ1-2 and V is TRBV11-2; D gene unclear. Germline V gives CDR1 SGHAT, CDR2 FQNNGV. There are 13 residues in the CDR3. The ends were cut back, 4 bases at V and 6 bases at J, with 12 bases in the middle. The CDR3 reads CASSSQVVDGYTF. In DNA form, the CDR3 reads TGTGCCAGCAGCTCTCAGGTAGTGGATGGCTACACCTTC.

Worth noting for this clonotype: Without the conserved terminal phenylalanine or tryptophan, this CDR3 likely stems from a read error. J is TRBJ1-1 and V is TRBV11-2; D may be TRBD1 (5 bases). CDR1 SGHAT and CDR2 FQNNGV come from the germline V gene. The germline V and J ends were trimmed by 3 bases and 4 bases, with 9 bases remaining between them. The CDR3 covers 13 residues. CDR3 DNA sequence: TGTGCCAGCAGCTTCAGGGATGGCACTGAAGCTTTCCTT. This translates into CASSFRDGTEAFL.

The chain employs TRBV25-1 and TRBJ1-1; perhaps TRBD1 as D (6 bases). V dropped 7 bases and J dropped 4 bases, with 13 bases sitting between them. The CDR3 length is 13 residues. The germline gives CDR1 MGHDK, CDR2 SYGVNS. Here the CDR3 DNA reads TGTGCCAGCACGGGGGGCAGGGCCACTGAAGCTTTCTTT. It yields the protein CASTGGRATEAFF.

This chain joins TRBV20-1 and TRBJ2-3, with D perhaps matching TRBD2 (6 bases). Germline V gene sequence: CDR1 DFQATT, CDR2 SNEGSKA (reference sequence). Trimming took off 3 bases at V and 0 bases at J, with 19 bases between the two ends. CDR3 length: 17 residues. The CDR3 nucleotides read TGCAGTGCTAGCGTGGGGACTGACCGAGCTAGCACAGATACGCAGTATTTT. It is translated as CSASVGTDRASTDTQYF.

This clonotype appeared a few times. The chain uses TRBV11-2 and TRBJ2-5; D possibly matches TRBD1 or TRBD2 (5 bases each). Germline V CDR1 and CDR2: SGHAT, FQNNGV. V was pared by 5 bases and J by 2 bases, with 9 bases between. This CDR3 contains 13 residues. CDR3 protein: CASSVGAQETQYF. The CDR3 nucleotides read TGTGCCAGCAGCGTCGGGGCGCAAGAGACCCAGTACTTC.

V is TRBV6-5 and J is TRBJ2-5; no definite D call. The CDR3 extends over 13 amino acids. Germline values: CDR1 MNHEY, CDR2 SVGAGI. Trimming left V 5 bases short and J 5 bases short, with 12 bases between. The CDR3 DNA reads TGTGCCAGCAGTACTGGCTCTCGTGAGACCCAGTACTTC. Translated, it gives CASSTGSRETQYF.

V and J are TRBV9 and TRBJ2-1; 14 bases agree with TRBD2. The CDR3 sequence is 19 residues long. The V gene's germline CDR1 is SGDLS and CDR2 YYNGEE. J was trimmed by 3 bases and V by 4 bases; bases with no gene match: 12. CDR3 residues: CASSPLTSGGAGGYNEQFF. CDR3 coding DNA: TGTGCCAGCAGCCCCCTGACTAGCGGGGGGGCCGGGGGCTACAATGAGCAGTTCTTC.